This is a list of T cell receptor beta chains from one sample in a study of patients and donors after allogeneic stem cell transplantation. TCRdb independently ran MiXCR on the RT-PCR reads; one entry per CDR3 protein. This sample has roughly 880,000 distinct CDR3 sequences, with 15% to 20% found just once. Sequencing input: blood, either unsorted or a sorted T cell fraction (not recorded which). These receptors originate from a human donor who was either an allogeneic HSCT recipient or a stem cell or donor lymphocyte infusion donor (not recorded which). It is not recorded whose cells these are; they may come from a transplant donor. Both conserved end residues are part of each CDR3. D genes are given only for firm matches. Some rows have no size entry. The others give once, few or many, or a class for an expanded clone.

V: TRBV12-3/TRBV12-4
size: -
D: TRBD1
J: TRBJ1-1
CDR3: CASRRTGGWTEAFF
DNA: TGTGCCAGCAGGAGGACAGGGGGGTGGACTGAAGCTTTCTTT

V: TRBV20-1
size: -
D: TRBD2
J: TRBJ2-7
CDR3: CSARSGTSGFTYEQYF
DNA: TGCAGTGCTAGATCGGGGACTAGCGGCTTCACCTACGAGCAGTACTTC

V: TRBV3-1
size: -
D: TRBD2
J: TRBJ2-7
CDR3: CASSRTSGRATYEQYF
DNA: TGTGCCAGCAGTCGGACTAGCGGGAGGGCGACCTACGAGCAGTACTTC

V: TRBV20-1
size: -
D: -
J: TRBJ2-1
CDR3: CSAPSVGSSYNEQFF
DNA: TGCAGTGCTCCCAGCGTAGGGAGCTCCTACAATGAGCAGTTCTTC

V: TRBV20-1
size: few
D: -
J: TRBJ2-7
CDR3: CSAVDRDTNYEQYF
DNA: TGCAGTGCTGTGGACCGGGACACTAACTACGAGCAGTACTTC

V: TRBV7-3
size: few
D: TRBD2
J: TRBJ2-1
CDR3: CASSLWTQGTSSNNEQFF
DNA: TGTGCCAGCAGCTTATGGACACAAGGGACTAGCAGTAACAATGAGCAGTTCTTC

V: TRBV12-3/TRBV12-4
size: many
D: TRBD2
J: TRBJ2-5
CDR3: CASSLAGGLRETQYF
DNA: TGTGCCAGCAGTCTAGCGGGAGGGCTAAGAGAGACCCAGTACTTC

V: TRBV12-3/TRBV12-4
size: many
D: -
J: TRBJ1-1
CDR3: CASSWGQNTEAFF
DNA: TGTGCCAGCAGCTGGGGACAGAACACTGAAGCTTTCTTT

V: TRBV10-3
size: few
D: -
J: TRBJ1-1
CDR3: CAISYRDTEAFF
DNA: TGTGCCATCAGTTACAGGGACACTGAAGCTTTCTTT

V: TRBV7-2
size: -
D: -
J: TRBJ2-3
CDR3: CASSFGGEPTYTQYF
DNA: TGTGCCAGCAGCTTTGGCGGAGAACCCACATATACGCAGTATTTT

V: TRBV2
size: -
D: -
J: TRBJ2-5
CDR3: CASSVEGPQGETQYF
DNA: TGTGCCAGCAGTGTCGAGGGCCCCCAAGGAGAGACCCAGTACTTC

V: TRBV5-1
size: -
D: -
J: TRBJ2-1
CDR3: CASSSLNLKGDEQFF
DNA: TGCGCCAGCAGCTCTTTGAATTTGAAAGGGGATGAGCAGTTCTTC

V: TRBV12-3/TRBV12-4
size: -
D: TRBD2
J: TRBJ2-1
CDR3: CASSLGPSGGGYNEQFF
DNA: TGTGCCAGCAGTTTAGGCCCTAGCGGGGGGGGGTACAATGAGCAGTTCTTC

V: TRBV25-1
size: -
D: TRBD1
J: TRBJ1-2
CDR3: CASSELRTGEYVEGYTF
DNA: TGTGCCAGCAGTGAGTTGAGGACAGGGGAGTATGTCGAAGGCTACACCTTC

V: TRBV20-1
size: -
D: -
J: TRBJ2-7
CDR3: CSARRGTSLYEQYF
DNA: TGCAGTGCTAGGCGCGGAACCAGTCTCTACGAGCAGTACTTC

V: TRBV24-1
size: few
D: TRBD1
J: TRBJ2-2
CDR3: CATSTSTGADTGELFF
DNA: TGTGCCACCAGTACGTCAACAGGGGCGGACACCGGGGAGCTGTTTTTT

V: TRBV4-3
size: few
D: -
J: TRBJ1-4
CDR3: CASSAGGLSEKLFF
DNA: TGCGCCAGCAGCGCGGGGGGACTTTCTGAAAAACTGTTTTTT

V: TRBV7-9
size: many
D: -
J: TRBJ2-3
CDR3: CASSYRSRTDTQYF
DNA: TGTGCCAGCAGCTACAGGTCCCGCACAGATACGCAGTATTTT

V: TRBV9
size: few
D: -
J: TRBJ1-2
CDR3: CASSDLQATSNYGYTF
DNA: TGTGCCAGCAGCGATTTACAGGCCACATCTAACTATGGCTACACCTTC

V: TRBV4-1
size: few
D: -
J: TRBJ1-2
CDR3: CASSQDRGYGVAGTF
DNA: TGCGCCAGCAGCCAAGATCGGGGATACGGAGTCGCGGGTACCTTC

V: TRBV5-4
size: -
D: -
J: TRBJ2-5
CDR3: CASSLRLNKETQYF
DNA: TGTGCCAGCAGCTTGAGGCTGAACAAAGAGACCCAGTACTTC

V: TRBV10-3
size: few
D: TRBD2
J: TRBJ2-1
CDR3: CAIIEDPGTSGLNEQFF
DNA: TGTGCCATCATTGAGGACCCCGGGACTAGCGGCCTTAATGAGCAGTTCTTC

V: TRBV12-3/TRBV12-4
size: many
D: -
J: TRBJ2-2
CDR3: CASSPSANTGELFF
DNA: TGTGCCAGCAGCCCTAGCGCGAACACCGGGGAGCTGTTTTTT

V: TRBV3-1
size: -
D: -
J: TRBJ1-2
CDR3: CASSASEDYGYTF
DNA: TGTGCCAGCAGCGCATCGGAGGACTATGGCTACACCTTC

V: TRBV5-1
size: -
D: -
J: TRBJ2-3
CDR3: CASSLGNRLTDTQYF
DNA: TGCGCCAGCAGCTTGGGGAACCGGCTCACAGATACGCAGTATTTT

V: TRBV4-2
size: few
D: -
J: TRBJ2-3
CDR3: CASSQDVTLDTQYF
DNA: TGTGCCAGCAGCCAAGATGTCACGCTGGATACGCAGTATTTT

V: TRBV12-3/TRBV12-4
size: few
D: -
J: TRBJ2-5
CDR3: CASSFCPRTFGWQETQYF
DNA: TGTGCCAGCAGTTTTTGTCCCAGGACATTCGGCTGGCAAGAGACCCAGTACTTC

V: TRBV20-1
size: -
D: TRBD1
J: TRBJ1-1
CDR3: CSAQQGASTEAFF
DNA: TGCAGTGCTCAACAGGGGGCGAGCACTGAAGCTTTCTTT

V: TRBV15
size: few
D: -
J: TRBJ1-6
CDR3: CATSHFQRRNSPLHF
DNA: TGTGCCACCAGTCATTTCCAGCGGCGGAATTCACCCCTCCACTTT

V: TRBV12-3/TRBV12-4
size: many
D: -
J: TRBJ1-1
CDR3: CASSAHTGPEAFF
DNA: TGTGCCAGCAGTGCACATACGGGTCCCGAAGCTTTCTTT

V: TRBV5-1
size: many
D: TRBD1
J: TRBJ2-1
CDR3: CASSSTGTGGNEQFF
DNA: TGTGCCAGCAGCTCGACCGGGACAGGGGGGAATGAGCAGTTCTTC

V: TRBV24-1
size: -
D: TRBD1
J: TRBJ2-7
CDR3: CATSPRRDRPGEQYF
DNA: TGTGCCACCAGTCCCCGGAGGGACAGGCCTGGGGAGCAGTACTTC

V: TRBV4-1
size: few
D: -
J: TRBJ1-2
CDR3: CASSQGPLANYGYTF
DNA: TGCGCCAGCAGCCAAGGGCCGCTAGCTAACTATGGCTACACCTTC

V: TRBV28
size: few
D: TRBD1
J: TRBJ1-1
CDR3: CASSFGQGRLNTEAFF
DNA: TGTGCCAGCAGTTTTGGACAGGGTCGATTGAACACTGAAGCTTTCTTT

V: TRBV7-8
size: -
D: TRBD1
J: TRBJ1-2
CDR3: CASSARQGSGYTF
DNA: TGTGCCAGCAGCGCCCGACAGGGATCAGGCTACACCTTC

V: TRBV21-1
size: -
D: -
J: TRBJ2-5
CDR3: CASSKARGASFPWGETQYF
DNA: TGTGCCAGCAGCAAAGCACGCGGGGCAAGTTTCCCTTGGGGAGAGACCCAGTACTTC

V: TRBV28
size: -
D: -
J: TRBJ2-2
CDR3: CASSSTRHGTNTGELFF
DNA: TGTGCCAGCAGTTCGACCAGACATGGCACGAACACCGGGGAGCTGTTTTTT

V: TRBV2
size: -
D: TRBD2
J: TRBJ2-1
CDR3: CAIVSGASVEQFF
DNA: TGTGCCATCGTCAGCGGGGCCTCGGTTGAGCAGTTCTTC

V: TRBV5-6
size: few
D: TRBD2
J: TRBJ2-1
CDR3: CASSGILAGPEKPQFF
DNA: TGTGCCAGCAGCGGCATACTAGCGGGACCAGAAAAGCCCCAGTTCTTC

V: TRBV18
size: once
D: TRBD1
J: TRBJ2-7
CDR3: CASSPGTGGNEQYF
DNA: TGTGCCAGCTCACCCGGGACAGGGGGCAACGAGCAGTACTTC

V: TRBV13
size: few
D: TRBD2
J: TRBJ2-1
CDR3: CASSPMGRGGINEQFF
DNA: TGTGCCAGCAGCCCTATGGGGCGGGGGGGCATTAATGAGCAGTTCTTC

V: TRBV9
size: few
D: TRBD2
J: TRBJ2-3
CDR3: CASSPERGAGGPDTQYF
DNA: TGTGCCAGCAGCCCCGAAAGGGGAGCGGGAGGACCAGATACGCAGTATTTT

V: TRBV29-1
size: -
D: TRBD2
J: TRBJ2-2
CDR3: CSVEDPVAGGPVGELFF
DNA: TGCAGCGTTGAAGATCCGGTGGCGGGAGGGCCGGTAGGGGAGCTGTTTTTT

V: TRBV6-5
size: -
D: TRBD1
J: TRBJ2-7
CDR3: CASSWSTGGRYEQYF
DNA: TGTGCCAGCAGTTGGTCGACAGGGGGAAGGTACGAGCAGTACTTC

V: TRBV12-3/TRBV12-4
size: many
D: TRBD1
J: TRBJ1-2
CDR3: CASSSGTVDYGYTF
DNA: TGTGCCAGCAGTTCGGGGACAGTGGACTATGGCTACACCTTC

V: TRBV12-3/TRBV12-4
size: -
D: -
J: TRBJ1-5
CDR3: CASSLVGSGGNQPQHF
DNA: TGTGCCAGCAGTTTGGTTGGAAGTGGTGGCAATCAGCCCCAGCATTTT

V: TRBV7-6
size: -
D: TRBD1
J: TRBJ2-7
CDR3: CASSPNPVRGTGGPYEQYF
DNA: TGTGCCAGCAGCCCCAACCCCGTAAGAGGGACAGGGGGCCCCTACGAGCAGTACTTC

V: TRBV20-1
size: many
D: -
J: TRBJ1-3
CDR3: CSAPLSGNTIYF
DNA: TGCAGTGCCCCCCTGAGCGGAAACACCATATATTTT

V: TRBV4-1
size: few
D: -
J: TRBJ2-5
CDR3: CASTDLLQETQYF
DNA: TGCGCCAGCACGGACCTGTTGCAAGAGACCCAGTACTTC

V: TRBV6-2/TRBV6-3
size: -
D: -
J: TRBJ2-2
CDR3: CATQGFGELFF
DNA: TGTGCCACCCAGGGTTTCGGGGAGCTGTTTTTT

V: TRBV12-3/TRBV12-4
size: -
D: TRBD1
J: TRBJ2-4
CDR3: CASILTGSVAKNIQYF
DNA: TGTGCCAGCATCTTGACAGGGTCCGTAGCCAAAAACATTCAGTACTTC

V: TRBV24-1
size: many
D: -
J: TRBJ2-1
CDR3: CATSDPGRYNEQFF
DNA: TGTGCCACCAGTGACCCCGGACGGTACAATGAGCAGTTCTTC

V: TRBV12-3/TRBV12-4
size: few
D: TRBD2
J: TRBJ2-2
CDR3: CASRERERNTGELFF
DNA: TGTGCCAGCAGGGAGCGGGAGCGGAACACCGGGGAGCTGTTTTTT

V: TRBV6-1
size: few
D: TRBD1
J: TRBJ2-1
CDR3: CASSERTGKFYNEQFF
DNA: TGTGCCAGCAGTGAAAGGACAGGGAAATTCTACAATGAGCAGTTCTTC

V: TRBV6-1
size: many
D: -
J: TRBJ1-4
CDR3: CASKIRESNEKLFF
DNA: TGTGCCAGCAAGATAAGAGAGTCTAATGAAAAACTGTTTTTT

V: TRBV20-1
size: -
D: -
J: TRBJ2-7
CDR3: CSARDGEQYF
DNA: TGCAGTGCTAGAGATGGGGAGCAGTACTTC

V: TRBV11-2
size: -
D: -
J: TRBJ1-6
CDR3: CASSLEPSTTFGTNYNSPLHF
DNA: TGTGCCAGCAGCTTAGAACCATCCACCACTTTCGGGACCAATTATAATTCACCCCTCCACTTT